This entry lists 30 T cell receptor beta chains sequenced from one sample in a study of blood T cell repertoires in COVID-19. The method was immunoSEQ multiplex PCR; TCRdb's version includes in-frame clones alone and lacks a portion of them. The sample has roughly 200,000 clones, 65% to 85% seen once. Sequenced sample: peripheral blood. These receptors were collected from a man in his forties or fifties with acute or convalescent COVID-19.

As for this clone: Other nucleotide sequences from this sample produce the same CDR3. The chain has TRBV30 and TRBJ2-7; TRBD1 agrees at 7 bases. From germline, CDR1 is GTSNPN and CDR2 SVGIG (reference sequence). The CDR3 is made up of 12 amino acids. Losses at the gene ends were 2 bases for V and 3 bases for J; bases not matched to a gene: 1. The CDR3 DNA sequence: TGTGCCTGGAGTCCAGGGGGCTACGAGCAGTACTTC. Protein sequence: CAWSPGGYEQYF.

The chain uses TRBV2 and TRBJ1-2; TRBD1 agrees at 12 bases. Germline V gene data show CDR1 as SNHLY and CDR2 as FYNNEI. The CDR3 is made up of 15 amino acids. J was trimmed by 3 bases and V by 6 bases; bases with no gene match: 5. In DNA form, the CDR3 reads TGTGCCAGCAGAGAGGGACAGGGGGCATACTATGGCTACACCTTC. Its protein is CASREGQGAYYGYTF.

The CDR3 region is CASSRQRGGELFF. The CDR3 nucleotides read TGTGCCAGCAGCCGGCAAAGGGGCGGGGAGCTGTTTTTT. This sequence joins TRBV2 and TRBJ2-2; TRBD1 is a possible D gene (5 bases). Germline V lookup: CDR1 SNHLY, CDR2 FYNNEI. The CDR3 length is 13 residues. The V gene lost 6 bases and the J gene lost 7 bases, with 12 bases spanning the gap.

The V and J genes are TRBV19 and TRBJ1-1; 7 bases agree with TRBD1. Germline V gives CDR1 LNHDA, CDR2 SQIVND (reference sequence). The CDR3 sequence is 14 residues long. Trimming at V came to 5 bases and at J to 1 base, leaving 4 bases not matched to a gene. The CDR3: CASSGDRPNTEAFF. For the CDR3, the DNA is TGTGCCAGTAGTGGGGACAGACCGAACACTGAAGCTTTCTTT.

This chain links TRBV20-1 with TRBJ1-1, with TRBD1 matching 7 bases. Trimming at V came to 3 bases and at J to 6 bases, leaving 4 bases not matched to a gene. This CDR3 has 12 residues. Germline V gene data show CDR1 as DFQATT and CDR2 as SNEGSKA (reference sequence). The CDR3 region is CSASRGGPEAFF. The CDR3 coding sequence is TGCAGTGCTAGTAGAGGGGGCCCTGAAGCTTTCTTT.

In its sample, this clone was seen once. This chain connects TRBV19 to TRBJ1-1; D may be TRBD1 (5 bases). CDR3 length: 15 amino acids. Germline V gene data show CDR1 as LNHDA and CDR2 as SQIVND (reference sequence). V gave up 4 bases and J gave up 1 base, with 13 bases separating them. CDR3 residues: CASSTPGGANTEAFF. The CDR3 bases are TGTGCCAGTAGTACCCCTGGAGGGGCGAACACTGAAGCTTTCTTT.

The chain uses TRBV6-5 and TRBJ1-2, with a tentative D call TRBD1 (6 bases). CDR1 is MNHEY and CDR2 is SVGAGI in the germline V gene. The V and J ends lost 8 bases and 3 bases respectively, with 19 bases between them. The CDR3 spans 15 residues. CDR3 sequence reads: CASQRGGLFDYGYTF. CDR3 bases: TGTGCCAGCCAAAGGGGGGGCCTTTTTGACTATGGCTACACCTTC.

The rearrangement uses TRBV7-9 and TRBJ2-7; 10 positions agree with TRBD1. This CDR3 spans 15 amino acids. Germline CDR1 is SEHNR and CDR2 is FQNEAQ (reference sequence). The V and J ends lost 4 bases and 7 bases, in that order; junction bases with no gene match: 10. DNA of the CDR3: TGTGCCAGCAGCTCCGGCGGGACAGGGGTGGGAGAGCAGTACTTC. Its protein is CASSSGGTGVGEQYF.

This chain links TRBV11-3 with TRBJ2-5; 8 bases agree with TRBD1. CDR1 and CDR2 from the germline V gene are SGHNT and YENEEA. V lost 5 bases to trimming and J lost 5 bases; unmatched junction nucleotides: 13. The CDR3 loop spans 16 amino acids. The CDR3 region is CASSRTGGRRGETQYF. CDR3 sequence (DNA): TGTGCCAGCAGCCGAACAGGGGGTCGGCGTGGGGAGACCCAGTACTTC.

The rearrangement uses TRBV7-9 and TRBJ1-1, with D perhaps TRBD1 (5 bases). The germline V gene has CDR1 SEHNR and CDR2 FQNEAQ (reference sequence). This CDR3 is 14 amino acids long. The V end lost 2 bases, the J end lost 4 bases, and 11 bases lay between the germline ends. CDR3 sequence (DNA): TGTGCCAGCAGCTTACAGGGAGGAATCACTGAAGCTTTCTTT. Its protein product is CASSLQGGITEAFF.

The chain combines TRBV9 with TRBJ2-5; 14 bases fit TRBD2. This CDR3 spans 16 amino acids. V lost 0 bases to trimming and J lost 5 bases; unmatched junction nucleotides: 3. CDR1 SGDLS and CDR2 YYNGEE come from the germline V gene. The CDR3: CASSVGGTSGSETQYF. The CDR3 nucleotides are TGTGCCAGCAGCGTAGGTGGGACTAGCGGGAGTGAGACCCAGTACTTC. Drawing the rest from reference TRBV9 and TRBJ2-5, the complete variable domain is DSGVTQTPKHLITATGQRVTLRCSPRSGDLSVYWYQQSLDQGLQFLIQYYNGEERAKGNILERFSAQQFPDLHSELNLSSLELGDSALYFCASSVGGTSGSETQYFGPGTRLLVL.

The chain joins TRBV28 to TRBJ1-4; 8 positions match TRBD1. CDR1 and CDR2 (germline): MDHEN, SYDVKM. This CDR3 region has 14 residues. V dropped 6 bases and J dropped 8; count of bases not matched to a gene: 8. DNA of the CDR3: TGTGCCAGCAGGATAGACAGGGGAAGAGAAAAACTGTTTTTT. Amino acid sequence: CASRIDRGREKLFF.

The chain joins TRBV19 to TRBJ2-2; D remains unclear. Looked up from germline, CDR1 is LNHDA and CDR2 is SQIVND (reference sequence). Trimming removed 3 bases from V and 3 bases from J, with 8 bases in between. The CDR3 is 14 residues long. This chain's CDR3 is CASSIGRDTGELFF. The CDR3, as DNA: TGTGCCAGTAGTATTGGTCGGGACACCGGGGAGCTGTTTTTT.

This clone was counted once. V and J are TRBV19 and TRBJ2-6; 7 positions agree with TRBD1. There are 17 residues in the CDR3. CDR1 is LNHDA, CDR2 SQIVND, per germline (reference sequence). Trimming removed 6 bases from V and 0 bases from J; junction bases left unmatched: 8. CDR3 DNA: TGTGCCAGTAGGGGCCGGGGACAGCGCTCTGGGGCCAACGTCCTGACTTTC. This translates into CASRGRGQRSGANVLTF. Full variable domain (outside the CDR3, taken from reference TRBV19 and TRBJ2-6): DGGITQSPKYLFRKEGQNVTLSCEQNLNHDAMYWYRQDPGQGLRLIYYSQIVNDFQKGDIAEGYSVSREKKESFPLTVTSAQKNPTAFYLCASRGRGQRSGANVLTFGAGSRLTVL.

V gene TRBV7-9 combines with J gene TRBJ1-1; D may be TRBD1 (5 bases). CDR1 is SEHNR, CDR2 FQNEAQ, per germline (reference sequence). The CDR3 runs to 14 residues. Trimming stripped 5 bases from V and 6 bases from J, with 16 bases between. In DNA, the CDR3 is TGTGCCAGCAGCCCCAACGGGGGACGGGCTGAAGCTTTCTTT. Residues: CASSPNGGRAEAFF.

This clone came up a few times. The chain is built from TRBV5-1 and TRBJ2-2, with 8 positions matching TRBD1. This CDR3 region has 16 residues. The V segment lost 4 bases and the J segment 0 bases; nucleotides outside the gene matches: 5. Germline V CDR1 and CDR2: SGHRS, YFSETQ. CDR3 sequence: CASSPGTGSNTGELFF. CDR3 bases: TGCGCCAGCAGCCCGGGGACAGGATCGAACACCGGGGAGCTGTTTTTT.

V usage is TRBV30 and J usage is TRBJ1-1; D is perhaps TRBD1 (5 bases). In germline, CDR1 is GTSNPN, CDR2 SVGIG (reference sequence). V was cut by 5 bases and J by 4 bases, with 8 bases left in between. CDR3 size: 11 residues. The CDR3 sequence: CAWAGGTEAFF. The CDR3 nucleotides are TGTGCCTGGGCGGGGGGCACTGAAGCTTTCTTT.

V is TRBV5-6 and J is TRBJ2-2; 7 positions agree with TRBD1. CDR3 length: 15 residues. Germline assignment: CDR1 SGHDT and CDR2 YYEEEE. The V and J ends lost 1 base and 3 bases, in that order; junction bases with no gene match: 3. CDR3 sequence (DNA): TGTGCCAGCAGCTTGCGGGACAGCCACACCGGGGAGCTGTTTTTT. Protein sequence: CASSLRDSHTGELFF.

This chain connects TRBV29-1 to TRBJ2-1; D is uncertain. V was shortened by 4 bases and J by 1 base, with 8 bases between the two germline ends. The CDR3 consists of 13 residues. Germline V gene data show CDR1 as SQVTM and CDR2 as ANQGSEA. Here the CDR3 DNA reads TGCAGCGTTGCTATGTTGTCCTACAATGAGCAGTTCTTC. Protein product: CSVAMLSYNEQFF.

This clone was seen more than once but under ten times. This rearrangement joins TRBV7-2 to TRBJ1-2; 10 bases are a match to TRBD1. V shed 5 bases and J 2 bases; nucleotides not matched to a gene: 8. The CDR3 spans 16 residues. The germline gives CDR1 SGHTA, CDR2 FQGNSA. For the CDR3, the DNA is TGTGCCAGCAGCCTTAGTACGACAGGGGGCAACTATGGCTACACCTTC. Protein sequence: CASSLSTTGGNYGYTF.

This chain joins TRBV19 and TRBJ2-7; 9 nucleotides agree with TRBD2. V lost 6 bases and J lost 3; bases outside the gene matches: 6. The V gene's germline CDR1 is LNHDA and CDR2 SQIVND (reference sequence). There are 14 residues in the CDR3. The CDR3 DNA sequence: TGTGCCAGTAGGGGGGCTAGCGGGAACTACGAGCAGTACTTC. Residues: CASRGASGNYEQYF.

The chain employs TRBV25-1 and TRBJ1-6; 8 nucleotides line up with TRBD1. CDR3 length: 15 amino acids. V trimming: 4 bases; J trimming: 6 bases; junction bases outside the gene matches: 5. CDR1 and CDR2 (germline): MGHDK, SYGVNS. CDR3 sequence: CASSGTGRGNSPLHF. In DNA form, the CDR3 reads TGTGCCAGCAGTGGGACAGGGAGGGGTAATTCACCCCTCCACTTT.

The chain couples TRBV7-2 to TRBJ2-2; unclear D gene. The germline V gene has CDR1 SGHTA and CDR2 FQGNSA. The CDR3 spans 12 residues. Trimming left V 5 bases short and J 5 bases short, with 6 bases between. The CDR3 region is CASSPSTGELFF. DNA of the CDR3: TGTGCCAGCAGCCCCAGTACCGGGGAGCTGTTTTTT.

The V gene is TRBV29-1, the J gene TRBJ1-6; D not certain. CDR3 length equals 13 residues. The ends were cut back, 1 base at V and 9 bases at J, with 10 bases in the middle. Germline V CDR1 and CDR2: SQVTM, ANQGSEA. This chain's CDR3 is CSVEVTAGSPLHF. CDR3 in DNA: TGCAGCGTTGAAGTTACTGCTGGTTCACCCCTCCACTTT.

This sequence joins TRBV12-3 or TRBV12-4 and TRBJ1-2; 10 nucleotides agree with TRBD1. V trimming: 6 bases; J trimming: 8 bases; junction bases outside the gene matches: 3. CDR3 length: 12 amino acids. The chain's CDR3 is CASRGTGVGYTF. CDR3 sequence (DNA): TGTGCCAGCAGGGGGACAGGGGTCGGCTACACCTTC.

The chain employs TRBV7-3 and TRBJ2-7; 8 positions agree with TRBD1. CDR1 and CDR2 (germline): SGHTA, FQGTGA. Trimming removed 5 bases from V and 2 bases from J; junction bases left unmatched: 5. The CDR3 covers 14 residues. The CDR3 loop reads CASSPGTGTYEQYF. CDR3 DNA sequence: TGTGCCAGCAGCCCCGGGACAGGAACCTACGAGCAGTACTTC. The full variable domain, its missing parts supplied by reference TRBV7-3 and TRBJ2-7, is GAGVSQTPSNKVTEKGKYVELRCDPISGHTALYWYRQSLGQGPEFLIYFQGTGAADDSGLPNDRFFAVRPEGSVSTLKIQRTERGDSAVYLCASSPGTGTYEQYFGPGTRLTVT.

The genes are TRBV29-1 and TRBJ2-1, with 9 bases lining up with TRBD2. This CDR3 comprises 18 residues. V gave up 0 bases and J gave up 0 bases; unmatched junction bases: 9. Germline V gene sequence: CDR1 SQVTM, CDR2 ANQGSEA. The CDR3 DNA reads TGCAGCGTTGAAGAGGCCGAGGGACTAGCAGCCTCCTACAATGAGCAGTTCTTC. Protein sequence: CSVEEAEGLAASYNEQFF.

The rearrangement joins TRBV5-1 to TRBJ1-6; 7 positions agree with TRBD1. Losses at the gene ends were 1 base for V and 10 bases for J; bases not matched to a gene: 5. Germline V gene lookup returns CDR1 SGHRS and CDR2 YFSETQ. The CDR3 is 14 amino acids. The CDR3 DNA reads TGCGCCAGCAGCTTGAGACAGGGACCCTCACCCCTCCACTTT. This encodes CASSLRQGPSPLHF.

This clone has only one observation. This chain joins TRBV9 and TRBJ1-6; 7 bases align to TRBD1. Germline CDR1 is SGDLS and CDR2 is YYNGEE. The CDR3 has 15 amino acids. V trimming: 0 bases; J trimming: 7 bases; junction bases outside the gene matches: 4. CDR3 residues: CASSVEQGQNSPLHF. DNA for the CDR3: TGTGCCAGCAGCGTAGAACAGGGGCAAAATTCACCCCTCCACTTT.

The chain links TRBV12-3 or TRBV12-4 to TRBJ1-2; D possibly corresponds to TRBD1 (6 bases). The CDR3 loop spans 12 amino acids. V lost 1 base, J lost 8 bases, and 8 bases lay in between. The CDR3 sequence: CASSLGGRGYTF. The DNA of the CDR3 is TGTGCCAGCAGTTTAGGGGGGCGCGGCTACACCTTC.